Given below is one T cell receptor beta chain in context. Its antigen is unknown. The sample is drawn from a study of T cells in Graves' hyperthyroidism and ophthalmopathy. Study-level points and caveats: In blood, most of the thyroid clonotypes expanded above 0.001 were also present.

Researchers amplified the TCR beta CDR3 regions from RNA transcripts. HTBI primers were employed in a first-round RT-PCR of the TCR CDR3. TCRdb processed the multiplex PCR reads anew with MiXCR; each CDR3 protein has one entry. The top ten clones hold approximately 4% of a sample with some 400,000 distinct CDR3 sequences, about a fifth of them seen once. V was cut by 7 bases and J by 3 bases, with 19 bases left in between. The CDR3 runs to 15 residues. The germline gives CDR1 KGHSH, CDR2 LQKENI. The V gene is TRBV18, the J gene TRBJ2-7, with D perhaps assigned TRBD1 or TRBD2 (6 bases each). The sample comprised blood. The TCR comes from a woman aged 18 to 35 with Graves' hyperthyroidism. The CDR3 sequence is CASLQDSEGDYEQYF. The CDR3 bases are TGTGCCAGCTTACAGGACTCGGAGGGGGACTACGAGCAGTACTTC.